This TCR beta chain is drawn from a study of blood T cell repertoires in COVID-19. Study summary: COVID-19 samples, acute and convalescent, were from the United States, Italy and Spain. T cells, B-cell-depleted T cells, or PBMCs provided the cDNA or gDNA that served as material.

Clones were sequenced by immunoSEQ multiplex PCR, and TCRdb holds only the in-frame ones, with some missing. This sample has roughly 120,000 clones; roughly 80% occur once, and the top ten carry 6.2%. The CDR3 is made up of 15 amino acids. Germline V gene sequence: CDR1 SGHTA, CDR2 FQGTGA. V trimming: 2 bases; J trimming: 7 bases; junction bases outside the gene matches: 6. V usage is TRBV7-3 and J usage is TRBJ2-3; 10 bases align to TRBD2. The receptor was derived from a man aged 65-85 years with acute or convalescent COVID-19. The sample comprised peripheral blood. The CDR3 region has the DNA TGTGCCAGCAGCTTAGATAGCGGGAGGAGAAATACGCAGTATTTT. Translating gives CASSLDSGRRNTQYF.